A single sample gave rise to the 25 T cell receptor beta chains below, sequenced in a study of blood T cell repertoires in COVID-19. Profiled with immunoSEQ multiplex PCR; TCRdb holds only in-frame clones, not every one. The sample includes 300,000 or so clones, around 85% seen only once; the top ten take over 3.5%. Sequencing was done on a sample of peripheral blood. The source is a woman in her fifties or sixties with active or convalescent COVID-19.

The chain combines TRBV20-1 with TRBJ2-5; D not resolved. The germline V gene has CDR1 DFQATT and CDR2 SNEGSKA (reference sequence). V lost 6 bases to trimming and J lost 5 bases, with 10 bases between them. The length of the CDR3 is 11 residues. The CDR3 DNA reads as TGCAGTGCCCGGCGGCGGGAGACCCAGTACTTC. The encoded protein is CSARRRETQYF.

About this clone itself: The junction differs from germline at one of its ends, possibly a read error. The chain employs TRBV7-8 and TRBJ1-2, with 8 bases matching TRBD1. The CDR3 sequence is 16 residues long. The germline V gene encodes CDR1 SGHVS and CDR2 FQNEAQ. The CDR3 DNA is TGTGCCAGCAGTTTAGAACCGGGACAGGTAGACTATGGCTACACCTTC. This gives the protein CASSLEPGQVDYGYTF.

This sequence joins TRBV27 and TRBJ1-3, with 7 positions matching TRBD1. The CDR3 loop spans 15 amino acids. V lost 4 bases, J lost 0 bases, and 3 bases stayed unmatched. CDR1 is MNHEY and CDR2 is SMNVEV in the germline V gene (reference sequence). CDR3 nucleotide sequence: TGTGCCAGCAGTTCTCCAGGGGGCTCTGGAAACACCATATATTTT. This codes for CASSSPGGSGNTIYF.

With respect to this clone: The junction shows a germline mismatch at one end, possibly a read error. The chain is built from TRBV5-1 and TRBJ2-1; 14 positions match TRBD2. Germline-derived CDR1 and CDR2 are SGHRS and YFSETQ. This CDR3 is 18 amino acids long. The CDR3 nucleotides read TGCGCCAGCAGCTTGGATGGGACTAGCGGGAGTTACTACGATGAGCAGTTCTTC. Its protein product is CASSLDGTSGSYYDEQFF.

J is TRBJ1-2 and V is TRBV5-4, with TRBD1 identical over 7 bases. This CDR3 region has 15 residues. The germline V gene has CDR1 SGHNT and CDR2 YYREEE (reference sequence). V lost 4 bases to trimming and J lost 1 base; unmatched junction nucleotides: 7. In DNA form, the CDR3 reads TGTGCCAGCAGCCTTGAGACAGGGTATAACTATGGCTACACCTTC. As protein: CASSLETGYNYGYTF.

This sequence joins TRBV6-5 and TRBJ1-1, with D possibly matching TRBD1 (5 bases). The V and J ends lost 6 bases and 6 bases respectively, with 14 bases between them. Germline CDR1 is MNHEY and CDR2 is SVGAGI. This CDR3 has 13 residues. The CDR3 sequence is CASSRTGGPEAFF. The DNA of the CDR3 is TGTGCCAGCAGCCGGACGGGGGGTCCTGAAGCTTTCTTT.

V is TRBV18 and J is TRBJ2-3, with 7 bases fitting TRBD2. The CDR3 extends over 14 amino acids. V was pared by 10 bases and J by 4 bases, with 11 bases of the junction left unmatched. The V gene's germline CDR1 is KGHSH and CDR2 LQKENI. The CDR3 DNA reads TGTGCCACCCAAAGTGGGGCGGGGGCAGATACGCAGTATTTT. Translating gives CATQSGAGADTQYF.

The chain recombines TRBV19 with TRBJ2-1; tentative D call: TRBD1 (6 bases). The germline V gene encodes CDR1 LNHDA and CDR2 SQIVND (reference sequence). CDR3 length equals 15 residues. V lost 0 bases and J 14 bases, leaving 20 bases between the germline ends. The CDR3 DNA sequence: TGTGCCAGTAGTATAGACCCCCTAGAAGGGCAGGGGAAGTTCTTC. This gives the protein CASSIDPLEGQGKFF.

The genes are TRBV28 and TRBJ1-3, with D perhaps matching TRBD1 (6 bases). The germline gives CDR1 MDHEN, CDR2 SYDVKM. Trimming pared 5 bases from V and 2 bases from J, leaving 10 bases between. CDR3 length: 14 amino acids. The CDR3 region has the DNA TGTGCCAGCAGTCCACAGGGAACTGGAAACACCATATATTTT. Its protein is CASSPQGTGNTIYF.

This sequence joins TRBV3-1 (or the pseudogene TRBV3-2) and TRBJ1-1; 7 bases line up with TRBD1. With V trimmed by 1 base and J by 3 bases, 11 bases remained unmatched. The CDR3 consists of 17 residues. Looked up from germline, CDR1 is LGHDT and CDR2 is YNNKEL (reference sequence). CDR3 amino acids: CASSQGAETGRYTEAFF. The CDR3 nucleotides read TGTGCCAGCAGCCAAGGGGCTGAGACAGGGCGATACACTGAAGCTTTCTTT.

The gene calls are TRBV5-8 and TRBJ1-3; D possibly corresponds to TRBD1 (6 bases). The germline V gene encodes CDR1 SGHTS and CDR2 YDEGEE. The CDR3 has 16 amino acids. V lost 6 bases and J lost 2, with 18 bases in between. In nucleotides, the CDR3 is TGTGCCAGCAACCCGCTGGGGACAAGAACTGGAAACACCATATATTTT. This gives the protein CASNPLGTRTGNTIYF.

V and J are TRBV19 and TRBJ1-3; the D gene is possibly TRBD1 (5 bases). The germline V and J ends were trimmed by 9 bases and 4 bases, with 16 bases remaining between them. The CDR3 covers 14 residues. Germline V gene lookup returns CDR1 LNHDA and CDR2 SQIVND (reference sequence). The CDR3 loop reads CASRGVPLGNTIYF. As DNA, the CDR3 is TGTGCCAGCCGGGGGGTACCGCTAGGAAACACCATATATTTT.

The chain is built from TRBV10-3 and TRBJ1-1, with D possibly matching TRBD1 (5 bases). The V end was cut by 3 bases, the J end by 1 base, with 9 bases between. Germline CDR1 ENHRY, CDR2 SYGVKD. The CDR3 covers 14 residues. This CDR3 reads CAISDGTRNTEAFF. The CDR3 DNA is TGTGCCATCAGTGACGGGACTAGGAACACTGAAGCTTTCTTT.

V and J are TRBV15 and TRBJ2-7; weak D call: TRBD1 (5 bases). The germline V and J ends were trimmed by 4 bases and 1 base, with 11 bases remaining between them. The CDR3 length is 14 residues. Looked up from germline, CDR1 is LNHNV and CDR2 is YYDKDF (reference sequence). CDR3 protein: CATSKGQFSYEQYF. As DNA, the CDR3 is TGTGCCACCAGCAAGGGGCAATTTTCCTACGAGCAGTACTTC. Full variable domain (remainder filled in from reference TRBV15 and TRBJ2-7): DAMVIQNPRYQVTQFGKPVTLSCSQTLNHNVMYWYQQKSSQAPKLLFHYYDKDFNNEADTPDNFQSRRPNTSFCFLDIRSPGLGDTAMYLCATSKGQFSYEQYFGPGTRLTVT.

The chain has TRBV5-1 and TRBJ1-2; D uncertain. CDR1 is SGHRS and CDR2 is YFSETQ in the germline V gene. The CDR3 totals 13 residues. V lost 4 bases and J lost 5, with 12 bases in between. CDR3 residues: CASSGEGSYGYTF. In DNA, the CDR3 is TGCGCCAGCAGCGGCGAAGGGAGTTATGGCTACACCTTC.

V is TRBV7-9 and J is TRBJ2-1, with 8 bases that match TRBD2. Germline-derived CDR1 and CDR2 are SEHNR and FQNEAQ (reference sequence). This CDR3 comprises 14 residues. The trim removed 9 bases at V and 12 bases at J, leaving 16 bases unmatched. CDR3 nucleotides: TGTGCCAGTCGAGGATTAGGAGCGGGAGAGGTGCAGTTCTTC. This sequence encodes CASRGLGAGEVQFF.

The chain employs TRBV5-8 and TRBJ2-1; 10 bases agree with TRBD2. Germline-derived CDR1 and CDR2 are SGHTS and YDEGEE. V trimming: 4 bases; J trimming: 4 bases; junction bases outside the gene matches: 8. This CDR3 has 16 residues. The chain's CDR3 is CASSPRLAGSYNEQFF. In DNA, the CDR3 is TGTGCCAGCAGCCCAAGACTAGCGGGTTCTTACAATGAGCAGTTCTTC.

The J gene is TRBJ1-1, the V gene TRBV10-3, with D perhaps TRBD1 (6 bases). This CDR3 contains 13 residues. Trimming took off 11 bases at V and 1 base at J, with 14 bases between the two ends. CDR1 is ENHRY and CDR2 is SYGVKD in the germline V gene. The CDR3, as DNA: TGTGCCGCCCAGGGAGGGGGGAACACTGAAGCTTTCTTT. It specifies CAAQGGGNTEAFF.

The rearrangement uses TRBV7-9 and TRBJ2-7, with a weak D call TRBD2 (6 bases). V was shortened by 6 bases and J by 6 bases, with 15 bases between the two germline ends. The CDR3 runs 13 residues. Germline loops: CDR1 SEHNR, CDR2 FQNEAQ (reference sequence). CDR3 loop: CASSSGTHAEQYF. CDR3 nucleotides: TGTGCCAGCAGTTCCGGGACTCACGCCGAGCAGTACTTC.

There are a few counts of this clone. This sequence joins TRBV29-1 and TRBJ1-5, with TRBD1 identical over 7 bases. This CDR3 spans 13 amino acids. The V segment lost 5 bases and the J segment 4 bases; nucleotides outside the gene matches: 5. CDR1 SQVTM and CDR2 ANQGSEA come from the germline V gene. CDR3 nucleotide sequence: TGCAGCGTTTCCAGGGGGGCAAATCAGCCCCAGCATTTT. Its protein is CSVSRGANQPQHF.

The rearrangement links TRBV20-1 to TRBJ2-3, with D hard to call. The CDR3 is made up of 11 amino acids. Germline values: CDR1 DFQATT, CDR2 SNEGSKA (reference sequence). CDR3: CSVSSTDTQYF. The CDR3 DNA sequence: TGCAGCGTCTCGAGCACAGATACGCAGTATTTT.

The chain is built from TRBV29-1 and TRBJ1-1, with D maybe TRBD1 (5 bases). Trimming took 0 bases from V and 1 from J, leaving 6 bases between them. Germline V gene sequence: CDR1 SQVTM, CDR2 ANQGSEA. This CDR3 has 13 residues. CDR3 sequence (DNA): TGCAGCGTTGAAGATCAGGGGAACACTGAAGCTTTCTTT. Amino acids: CSVEDQGNTEAFF.

The chain links TRBV15 to TRBJ2-1, with 8 bases identical to TRBD2. Per the germline V gene, CDR1 is LNHNV and CDR2 is YYDKDF (reference sequence). This CDR3 contains 13 residues. The V and J ends lost 10 bases and 3 bases, in that order; junction bases with no gene match: 5. The CDR3 DNA sequence: TGTGCCATCGGGCTAGCGGGCTACAATGAGCAGTTCTTC. Residues: CAIGLAGYNEQFF.

CDR3 DNA: TGCGCCAGCAGCTTGGCAGGGCTCTCGAGCGAGTTCTTC. Protein sequence: CASSLAGLSSEFF. This chain links TRBV5-1 with TRBJ2-1, with a possible D match to TRBD1 (5 bases). Per germline, CDR1 SGHRS and CDR2 YFSETQ. The germline V and J ends were trimmed by 0 bases and 14 bases, with 15 bases remaining between them. The CDR3 is 13 residues long. The whole variable domain, filled in from reference TRBV5-1 and TRBJ2-1, reads KAGVTQTPRYLIKTRGQQVTLSCSPISGHRSVSWYQQTPGQGLQFLFEYFSETQRNKGNFPGRFSGRQFSNSRSEMNVSTLELGDSALYLCASSLAGLSSEFFGPGTRLTVL.

This clone showed up just once. This specimen includes other DNA sequences encoding the same CDR3. CDR3 protein: CASSQDPGRATEAFF. The CDR3 DNA sequence: TGTGCCAGCAGCCAAGATCCCGGCAGGGCCACTGAAGCTTTCTTT. The chain links TRBV14 to TRBJ1-1; weak D call: TRBD1 (5 bases). Trimming cost V 0 bases and J 4 bases, with 12 bases left between them. Germline loops: CDR1 SGHDN, CDR2 FVKESK. This CDR3 is built from 15 residues.